Detailed here is one T cell receptor (beta chain). Its matching antigen is unknown. The data originate from a study of OX40 agonist ivuxolimab in advanced cancers. Across the study: Given to patients was ivuxolimab, an agonistic anti-OX40 (CD134) antibody. Of mixed ages from about 20 to 90 and averaging approximately 60 years, the group was roughly 85% male. Findings of the study overall: The study found among the lowest clonal expansion in partial responders at 0.1-3.0 mg/kg.

Here immunoSEQ multiplex PCR was the method, and the copy in TCRdb shows in-frame clones only, minus some. The sample holds about 72,000 clones, approximately 90% seen once. Peripheral blood came from all dose cohorts at three timepoints. Germline values: CDR1 PRHDT, CDR2 FYEKMQ (reference sequence). CDR3 length equals 12 residues. The V gene lost 1 base and the J gene lost 6 bases, with 3 bases spanning the gap. The source of this sequence is an adult with an advanced solid tumor such as melanoma, head and neck, liver or kidney cancer. V and J are TRBV13 and TRBJ1-4, with D unresolved. Sequenced here: CD4+ or CD8+ T cells sorted from blood, sampled in a trial of the OX40 agonist ivuxolimab. This CDR3 is CASSLDDEKLFF. The CDR3 DNA is TGTGCCAGCAGCTTAGATGATGAAAAACTGTTTTTT.